Each of the 27 T cell receptor beta chains below was sequenced from the same sample in a study of cytomegalovirus exposure and HLA in healthy donors. The PCR was carried out with 60 Vbeta primers and 13 Jbeta primers. Sequencing used immunoSEQ multiplex PCR; TCRdb keeps in-frame clones, though not all of them. The table records 120,000 to 150,000 clones, roughly 77% of them present only once. Sequencing was performed on PBMCs. Receptors were obtained from a female donor in good health and CMV-seronegative.

The V and J genes are TRBV28 and TRBJ1-3; no clear D gene. Between the trimmed V and J ends, which lost 6 bases and 2 bases, there was a span of 14 bases. The CDR3 covers 15 residues. CDR1 is MDHEN, CDR2 SYDVKM, per germline. CDR3 loop: CASRAWGGTGNTIYF. DNA for the CDR3: TGTGCCAGCAGGGCTTGGGGAGGGACTGGAAACACCATATATTTT.

The V and J genes are TRBV7-2 and TRBJ2-4; TRBD2 matches 7 bases. From germline, CDR1 is SGHTA and CDR2 FQGNSA. The trim removed 4 bases at V and 0 bases at J, leaving 6 bases unmatched. The CDR3 has 16 residues. The DNA for the CDR3 is TGTGCCAGCAGCTCCCGGGGGGATTTAGCCAAAAACATTCAGTACTTC. Residues: CASSSRGDLAKNIQYF.

The chain joins TRBV4-1 to TRBJ1-1, with D possibly being TRBD1 (6 bases). V dropped 1 base and J dropped 8 bases, with 14 bases sitting between them. Germline CDR1 and CDR2: MGHRA and YSYEKL. This CDR3 has 14 amino acids. The CDR3 bases are TGCGCCAGCAGCCAAGCATCAGGGGACCGAGAAGCTTTCTTT. Translation: CASSQASGDREAFF.

Worth noting for this clone: Different DNA sequences within this sample yield the same CDR3. The chain couples TRBV18 to TRBJ1-2, with D perhaps TRBD1 (5 bases). Per the germline V gene, CDR1 is KGHSH and CDR2 is LQKENI. The CDR3 has 13 amino acids. Trimming took off 3 bases at V and 0 bases at J, with 5 bases between the two ends. The CDR3 sequence is CASSPDTNYGYTF. CDR3 bases: TGTGCCAGCTCACCGGACACTAACTATGGCTACACCTTC.

The rearrangement uses TRBV9 and TRBJ1-3; maybe TRBD1 (5 bases). Germline assignment: CDR1 SGDLS and CDR2 YYNGEE. Trimming stripped 0 bases from V and 0 bases from J, with 10 bases between. The CDR3 covers 16 residues. This chain's CDR3 is CASSVETGFSGNTIYF. CDR3 DNA sequence: TGTGCCAGCAGCGTAGAAACAGGATTCTCTGGAAACACCATATATTTT.

The V gene is TRBV27, the J gene TRBJ2-5; D is possibly TRBD2 (5 bases). The CDR3 has 14 residues. V dropped 2 bases and J dropped 4 bases, with 11 bases sitting between them. Germline V gives CDR1 MNHEY, CDR2 SMNVEV (reference sequence). In DNA form, the CDR3 reads TGTGCCAGCAGTTTAAATTTTGGAGGAGAGACCCAGTACTTC. This gives the protein CASSLNFGGETQYF.

This chain uses TRBV27 with TRBJ2-7, with 12 bases lining up with TRBD2. J gave up 3 bases and V 2 bases, and 11 bases lay outside the gene matches. This CDR3 is built from 18 residues. Germline CDR1 and CDR2: MNHEY and SMNVEV (reference sequence). The CDR3 DNA follows: TGTGCCAGCAGTTTAATAGTTTCTAGCGGGAGGGCCGACTACGAGCAGTACTTC. This gives the protein CASSLIVSSGRADYEQYF.

This chain's CDR3 is CAIMRTGRAGELFF. The DNA for the CDR3 is TGTGCCATCATGAGGACAGGGCGGGCCGGGGAGCTGTTTTTT. J is TRBJ2-2 and V is TRBV10-3, with 8 nucleotides matching TRBD1. The V and J ends lost 7 bases and 6 bases, in that order; junction bases with no gene match: 7. Germline CDR1 and CDR2: ENHRY and SYGVKD. The CDR3 sequence is 14 residues long.

The J gene is TRBJ1-5, the V gene TRBV2, with D maybe TRBD1 (5 bases). This CDR3 has 14 residues. CDR1 is SNHLY, CDR2 FYNNEI, per germline. V was pared by 6 bases and J by 0 bases, with 9 bases between. The CDR3 here is CASSPGLSNQPQHF. The DNA for the CDR3 is TGTGCCAGCAGCCCGGGACTTAGCAATCAGCCCCAGCATTTT.

This chain connects TRBV29-1 to TRBJ1-2, with a tentative D call TRBD1 (5 bases). V was shortened by 2 bases and J by 4 bases, with 11 bases between the two germline ends. Germline V gene data show CDR1 as SQVTM and CDR2 as ANQGSEA. The length of the CDR3 is 13 residues. The CDR3 DNA sequence: TGCAGCGTTGAAAGGAGGGACGGCTATGGCTACACCTTC. Translation: CSVERRDGYGYTF.

The rearrangement links TRBV5-1 to TRBJ2-2; D ambiguous. Germline V CDR1 and CDR2: SGHRS, YFSETQ. The CDR3 totals 14 residues. The V end lost 2 bases, the J end lost 0 bases, and 5 bases lay between the germline ends. CDR3 nucleotides: TGCGCCAGCAGCTTCTTTCCGAACACCGGGGAGCTGTTTTTT. Translation gives CASSFFPNTGELFF.

This sequence joins TRBV28 and TRBJ1-1; no clear D. Germline assignment: CDR1 MDHEN and CDR2 SYDVKM. With 5 bases removed from V and 2 bases from J, the gap between germline ends came to 15 bases. The CDR3 is made up of 15 amino acids. CDR3 in amino acids: CASSTPQAINTEAFF. The CDR3 bases are TGTGCCAGCAGTACCCCCCAGGCCATAAACACTGAAGCTTTCTTT.

The V call is TRBV5-1, the J call TRBJ1-1; 12 bases fit TRBD1. V trimming: 4 bases; J trimming: 7 bases; junction bases outside the gene matches: 8. The CDR3 covers 15 residues. The V gene's germline CDR1 is SGHRS and CDR2 YFSETQ. This chain's CDR3 is CASSHPGTGGGEAFF. The CDR3, as DNA: TGCGCCAGCAGCCACCCCGGGACAGGGGGCGGTGAAGCTTTCTTT.

The rearrangement links TRBV7-6 to TRBJ2-3, with 8 positions matching TRBD2. V was pared by 3 bases and J by 2 bases, with 7 bases of the junction left unmatched. The germline CDR1 and CDR2 sequences are SGHVS and FNYEAQ. CDR3 size: 16 residues. The CDR3 bases are TGTGCCAGCAGCTTTGGCGCGGGGGGCCTCACAGATACGCAGTATTTT. Encoded protein: CASSFGAGGLTDTQYF.

The chain is built from TRBV2 and TRBJ2-2; tentatively, D is TRBD1 (5 bases). With 7 bases removed from V and 7 bases from J, the gap between germline ends came to 13 bases. Germline assignment: CDR1 SNHLY and CDR2 FYNNEI. The CDR3 is 13 amino acids. CDR3 nucleotide sequence: TGTGCCAGCACAGGGCGCTTTTACGGGGAGCTGTTTTTT. Translation gives CASTGRFYGELFF.

The DNA of the CDR3 is TGTGCCAGTAGTCACCCCCGGACACCTTATGGCTACACCTTC. Translated: CASSHPRTPYGYTF. J is TRBJ1-2 and V is TRBV19; TRBD1 is a possible D gene (5 bases). Germline CDR1 LNHDA, CDR2 SQIVND (reference sequence). The length of the CDR3 is 14 residues. Trimming stripped 5 bases from V and 5 bases from J, with 15 bases between.

This clone was detected a few times. DNA for the CDR3: TGTGCCAGCAGTTTGGCACGCTACAATGAGCAGTTCTTC. It yields the protein CASSLARYNEQFF. The chain carries TRBV27 and TRBJ2-1; D not certain. Trimming removed 3 bases from V and 3 bases from J, with 6 bases in between. CDR3 size: 13 residues. From germline, CDR1 is MNHEY and CDR2 SMNVEV (reference sequence).

V and J are TRBV4-3 and TRBJ2-3; possibly TRBD1 for D (5 bases). V gave up 1 base and J gave up 2 bases, with 10 bases separating them. From germline, CDR1 is LGHNA and CDR2 YSLEER. The CDR3 has 15 residues. The CDR3 DNA sequence: TGCGCCAGCAGCCAAGTTGGCAGGGTCACAGATACGCAGTATTTT. Residues: CASSQVGRVTDTQYF.

This chain uses TRBV7-2 with TRBJ2-5, with a possible D match to TRBD2 (5 bases). The J call may be faulty, since TRBJ2-7 better matches the DNA end. The V gene's germline CDR1 is SGHTA and CDR2 FQGNSA. The CDR3 sequence is 14 residues long. CDR3 sequence: CASSLRGQYYEQYF. The CDR3 nucleotides read TGTGCCAGCAGCTTACGAGGGCAGTATTACGAGCAGTACTTC.

This sequence joins TRBV2 and TRBJ2-7; 10 nucleotides agree with TRBD2. Germline loops: CDR1 SNHLY, CDR2 FYNNEI. CDR3 length: 15 amino acids. V was pared by 2 bases and J by 0 bases, with 1 base of the junction left unmatched. The CDR3 reads CASSESGRASYEQYF. The CDR3 coding sequence is TGTGCCAGCAGTGAAAGCGGGAGGGCCTCCTACGAGCAGTACTTC.

This chain joins TRBV29-1 and TRBJ2-1; TRBD1 is a possible D gene (6 bases). This CDR3 has 13 amino acids. Per germline, CDR1 SQVTM and CDR2 ANQGSEA. Trimming stripped 7 bases from V and 4 bases from J, with 14 bases between. Here the CDR3 reads CSAAGTRYNEQFF. The CDR3 DNA reads TGCAGCGCCGCCGGGACAAGATACAATGAGCAGTTCTTC.

This clone has just a few counts. This chain joins TRBV9 and TRBJ1-1; 8 nucleotides line up with TRBD1. CDR3 length: 16 amino acids. In germline, CDR1 is SGDLS, CDR2 YYNGEE. V was pared by 4 bases and J by 1 base, with 9 bases of the junction left unmatched. CDR3 sequence: CASSITGTGKNTEAFF. The CDR3 DNA is TGTGCCAGCAGCATAACCGGGACAGGAAAGAACACTGAAGCTTTCTTT. Supplemented by reference TRBV9 and TRBJ1-1, the full variable domain reads DSGVTQTPKHLITATGQRVTLRCSPRSGDLSVYWYQQSLDQGLQFLIQYYNGEERAKGNILERFSAQQFPDLHSELNLSSLELGDSALYFCASSITGTGKNTEAFFGQGTRLTVV.

This chain connects TRBV9 to TRBJ1-1; 8 positions match TRBD1. Germline trimming cut 1 base from V and 3 bases from J; bases unmatched to any gene: 17. Germline lookup yields CDR1 SGDLS and CDR2 YYNGEE. The CDR3 has 19 amino acids. Written as DNA, the CDR3 is TGTGCCAGCAGCGTAAATTCGGACAGGGCGTATAAGGAGGACACTGAAGCTTTCTTT. Encoded protein: CASSVNSDRAYKEDTEAFF.

The genes are TRBV4-1 and TRBJ2-7, with TRBD2 matching over 11 bases. Germline CDR1 reads MGHRA; CDR2 reads YSYEKL. Trimming took 6 bases from V and 4 from J; bases not matched to a gene: 11. CDR3 length: 16 amino acids. The CDR3 spells CASSPHTSGRRYEQYF. The DNA for the CDR3 is TGCGCCAGCAGTCCCCACACTAGCGGGAGAAGGTACGAGCAGTACTTC.

CDR3 sequence: CAISESEARTNQETQYF. The CDR3 DNA follows: TGTGCCATCAGTGAGTCGGAGGCTAGGACGAACCAAGAGACCCAGTACTTC. The chain joins TRBV10-3 to TRBJ2-5; D might be TRBD2 (5 bases). Trimming removed 0 bases at V and 0 bases at J, with 14 bases between. CDR1 is ENHRY and CDR2 is SYGVKD in the germline V gene. The length of the CDR3 is 17 residues.

The V call is TRBV6-5, the J call TRBJ2-5; the D gene is possibly TRBD2 (6 bases). Germline V CDR1 and CDR2: MNHEY, SVGAGI. The CDR3 consists of 11 residues. The V end was cut by 10 bases, the J end by 11 bases, with 17 bases between. CDR3 protein: CATHPPGEQYF. The DNA of the CDR3 is TGTGCCACCCACCCCCCGGGAGAGCAGTACTTC.

The J gene is TRBJ2-1, the V gene TRBV11-3; TRBD2 is a possible D gene (6 bases). V was clipped by 5 bases and J by 7 bases, with 18 bases between them. This CDR3 region has 15 residues. Germline values: CDR1 SGHNT, CDR2 YENEEA. CDR3 coding DNA: TGTGCCAGCAGCGTCGGGAGCCTTGGGCCAAATGAGCAGTTCTTC. Its protein is CASSVGSLGPNEQFF.